This note documents a single T cell receptor beta chain sequence. TCRdb keeps only in-frame clones here, not all; method: immunoSEQ multiplex PCR. The sample gives approximately 200,000 clones, about 81% of which show up once; roughly 3.2% is in the top ten. The sample belongs to a study of blood T cell repertoires in COVID-19. The CDR3 is made up of 16 amino acids. Germline V lookup: CDR1 SNHLY, CDR2 FYNNEI. With 5 bases removed from V and 0 bases from J, the gap between germline ends came to 11 bases. The TCR was taken from a woman under 40 who had recovered from COVID-19. Sequenced input: PBMCs or T cells enriched from blood (not recorded which). The chain is built from TRBV2 and TRBJ2-6; D might be TRBD1 (6 bases). CDR3 sequence reads: CASSKTGFSGANVLTF. The CDR3 coding sequence is TGTGCCAGCAGTAAGACAGGATTCTCTGGGGCCAACGTCCTGACTTTC.